This is a list of T cell receptor beta chains from one sample in a study of OX40 agonist ivuxolimab in advanced cancers. Here immunoSEQ multiplex PCR was the method, and the copy in TCRdb shows in-frame clones only, minus some. Of approximately 68,000 clones in the sample, 85% to 95% were seen once. The starting material was CD4+ or CD8+ T cells sorted from blood, obtained in a trial of the OX40 agonist ivuxolimab. The receptor set was obtained from an adult with an advanced solid tumor such as melanoma, head and neck, liver or kidney cancer. Both conserved end residues are part of each CDR3. A D gene is named only where the DNA matches it firmly. For some rows the clone size is stated as once, few or many, or as a class when expanded; others skip it.

d_gene	v_gene	abundance	j_gene	CDR3aa	CDR3nt
-	TRBV27	-	TRBJ1-1	CASSLYGGMGAGGEAFF	TGTGCCAGCAGTTTATATGGGGGAATGGGGGCCGGTGGGGAAGCTTTCTTT
TRBD2	TRBV6-4	-	TRBJ2-1	CASASGTYNEQFF	TGTGCCAGCGCTAGCGGGACCTACAATGAGCAGTTCTTC
-	TRBV14	-	TRBJ2-7	CASSLGVRSSYEQYF	TGTGCCAGCAGCCTGGGGGTCAGGAGCTCCTACGAGCAGTACTTC
-	TRBV5-1	once	TRBJ2-3	CASSLRAVYTDTQYF	TGCGCCAGCAGCTTGAGGGCGGTCTACACAGATACGCAGTATTTT
-	TRBV7-6	-	TRBJ2-5	CASSKGREETQYF	TGTGCCAGCAGCAAGGGGCGGGAAGAGACCCAGTACTTC
-	TRBV2	-	TRBJ2-7	CASSYTDSSYEQYF	TGTGCCAGCAGTTACACGGACTCCTCCTACGAGCAGTACTTC
-	TRBV5-1	-	TRBJ2-1	CASSLEASAVYNEQFF	TGCGCCAGCAGCTTGGAGGCTTCGGCTGTATACAATGAGCAGTTCTTC
TRBD1	TRBV6-1	-	TRBJ2-7	CASSERFQGTAFYEQYF	TGTGCCAGCAGTGAACGTTTCCAAGGGACAGCGTTCTACGAGCAGTACTTC
-	TRBV19	few	TRBJ2-7	CASRSGGGDEQYF	TGTGCCAGTAGATCGGGGGGCGGCGACGAGCAGTACTTC
TRBD1	TRBV18	-	TRBJ1-2	CASSPTGAGSPPNYGYTF	TGTGCCAGCTCACCTACAGGGGCAGGATCCCCACCGAACTATGGCTACACCTTC
-	TRBV2	-	TRBJ1-5	CASRRGVEDQPQHF	TGTGCCAGCAGAAGAGGGGTTGAGGATCAGCCCCAGCATTTT
TRBD1	TRBV19	-	TRBJ1-1	CASSTRDRGPVAEAFF	TGTGCCAGTAGTACCCGGGACAGGGGTCCGGTAGCTGAAGCTTTCTTT
-	TRBV7-8	-	TRBJ2-7	CASSPGDRSYEQYF	TGTGCCAGCAGCCCGGGGGACCGATCCTACGAGCAGTACTTC
-	TRBV5-1	-	TRBJ2-3	CASSQNTDTQYF	TGCGCCAGCAGCCAGAACACAGATACGCAGTATTTT
TRBD2	TRBV7-2	-	TRBJ2-1	CASSSSSGGRYNEQFF	TGTGCCAGCAGCTCCTCTAGCGGGGGGAGATACAATGAGCAGTTCTTC
-	TRBV15	-	TRBJ2-5	CATSRDIGQETQYF	TGTGCCACCAGCAGAGATATAGGCCAAGAGACCCAGTACTTC
TRBD2	TRBV5-1	-	TRBJ2-1	CASSLRAGARGEQFF	TGCGCCAGCAGCTTAAGAGCGGGGGCCCGGGGGGAGCAGTTCTTC
-	TRBV9	-	TRBJ2-7	CASSVVRPGEQYF	TGTGCCAGCAGCGTAGTGAGACCCGGCGAGCAGTACTTC
-	TRBV6-5	-	TRBJ2-7	CASSYSIGFEQYF	TGTGCCAGCAGTTACTCGATAGGGTTCGAGCAGTACTTC
TRBD1	TRBV29-1	-	TRBJ2-5	CSVAGQSPQETQYF	TGCAGCGTTGCGGGACAGAGCCCTCAAGAGACCCAGTACTTC
-	TRBV7-9	-	TRBJ2-7	CASSHDYEQYF	TGTGCCAGCAGCCATGACTACGAGCAGTACTTC
TRBD2	TRBV29-1	-	TRBJ2-5	CSVSSGRAGETQYF	TGCAGCGTTAGTAGCGGGAGGGCCGGAGAGACCCAGTACTTC
TRBD2	TRBV5-1	-	TRBJ2-5	CASSKAGGRGETQYF	TGCGCCAGCAGCAAAGCGGGGGGGCGTGGAGAGACCCAGTACTTC
-	TRBV27	-	TRBJ1-5	CASSLYHPGGSNQPQHF	TGTGCCAGCAGTTTATATCACCCAGGAGGTTCCAATCAGCCCCAGCATTTT
-	TRBV18	-	TRBJ1-1	CASSPPRVHMNTEAFF	TGTGCCAGCTCACCACCGCGGGTCCATATGAACACTGAAGCTTTCTTT
TRBD1	TRBV6-5	-	TRBJ1-6	CASNEHRGSNSPLHF	TGTGCCAGCAACGAACACAGGGGGAGTAATTCACCCCTCCACTTT
TRBD2	TRBV6-1	-	TRBJ2-1	CASSEDFLAGGFLYNEQFF	TGTGCCAGCAGTGAAGATTTCCTAGCGGGGGGGTTCTTATACAATGAGCAGTTCTTC